The source of this T cell receptor (beta chain) is a study of long-term antiretroviral therapy in people with HIV. With survey level as its setting, the immunoSEQ assay was v3.0. Generated by immunoSEQ multiplex PCR, the TCRdb table keeps only in-frame clones and is missing some. The profile covers fewer than 10,000 clones, with 84% appearing a single time and 9% to 9.5% taken by the ten largest. Germline V CDR1 and CDR2: SGHTA, FQGNSA. This CDR3 is built from 15 residues. Trimming removed 5 bases from V and 0 bases from J; junction bases left unmatched: 3. The chain joins TRBV7-2 to TRBJ1-4; TRBD1 agrees at 7 bases. The material sequenced was unsorted PBMCs, taken 0.3 years before starting antiretroviral therapy. The clonotype was recovered from a man in his thirties or forties with HIV. The CDR3 spells CASSRTGATNEKLFF. In DNA form, the CDR3 reads TGTGCCAGCAGCCGGACAGGAGCAACTAATGAAAAACTGTTTTTT.